This paragraph reports one T cell receptor beta chain. Its cognate antigen is unknown. This sample's time point: newly diagnosed GD, antithyroid drugs for less than 3 months. Generation of the TCR library employed RNA extracted from PBMCs. The CDR3 contains 20 residues. Germline assignment: CDR1 MGHRA and CDR2 YSYEKL. Unmatched junction bases numbered 17, after V lost 0 bases and J lost 3 bases. According to the study, TCR beta libraries were built with iRepertoire HTBI primers and CDR3-region Arm-PCR. TCRdb reanalysed the multiplex PCR reads using MiXCR and keeps one entry per CDR3 protein. The table shows some 460,000 distinct CDR3 sequences, with about 16% occurring only once. This sample is drawn from a study of regulatory T cells in long-lasting Graves disease. Study-level findings and limits: Compared with new cases, persistent Graves' patients showed reduced TCR diversity.

The sample also formed part of further work on T cells in Graves' hyperthyroidism and ophthalmopathy. In that study: Exclusion criteria comprised uncontrolled infection, other autoimmune disease, pregnancy or lactation.

Sequences were derived from peripheral blood mononuclear cells (PBMCs), sampled at new diagnosis, from a patient treated with antithyroid drugs. The TCR sequence derives from a man in his forties with Graves disease. V is TRBV4-1 and J is TRBJ1-2; 9 positions agree with TRBD1. Written as DNA, the CDR3 is TGCGCCAGCAGCCAAGATCAAGGATCTTGGGAGGGACAGGGTGACTATGGCTACACCTTC. Amino acids: CASSQDQGSWEGQGDYGYTF.